A selection of T cell receptor beta chains follows, all from one sample in a study of shared clonotypes between healthy human individuals. Clones were read by immunoSEQ multiplex PCR, and TCRdb kept only the in-frame ones, dropping some. Among some 1,600,000 clones, approximately 98% were seen once, and the ten largest hold about 0.45%. Sequencing used naive CD4+ T cells sorted from blood. The receptors shown here come from a man aged 25-40 years in good health. CDR3s include the opening cysteine and the closing phenylalanine or tryptophan. A D gene is named only where the DNA matches it firmly. For some rows the clone size is stated as once, few or many, or as a class when expanded; others skip it.

abundance	v_gene	j_gene	d_gene	CDR3aa	CDR3nt
.	TRBV28	TRBJ1-1	.	CASRQNTEAFF	TGTGCCAGCAGACAGAACACTGAAGCTTTCTTT
.	TRBV15	TRBJ2-3	TRBD2	CATSRDRAGGRPDTQYF	TGTGCCACCAGCAGAGATCGAGCGGGAGGGCGACCAGATACGCAGTATTTT
.	TRBV10-3	TRBJ2-2	.	CAYSTGTTGELFF	TGTGCGTACTCGACGGGGACCACCGGGGAGCTGTTTTTT
.	TRBV18	TRBJ2-3	.	CASSPLGGSTDTQYF	TGTGCCAGCTCACCACTCGGCGGAAGCACAGATACGCAGTATTTT
.	TRBV5-1	TRBJ2-7	TRBD2	CASSLRTSVSYEQYF	TGCGCCAGCAGCCTTAGGACTAGCGTCTCCTACGAGCAGTACTTC
.	TRBV29-1	TRBJ2-3	.	CSVVPPDTQYF	TGCAGCGTGGTCCCCCCGGATACGCAGTATTTT
.	TRBV19	TRBJ2-7	TRBD1	CASRRSGQGVHEQYF	TGTGCCAGTAGACGGTCGGGACAGGGGGTCCACGAGCAGTACTTC
.	TRBV19	TRBJ2-3	TRBD1	CASSIGTDTDTQYF	TGTGCCAGTAGTATCGGGACAGACACAGATACGCAGTATTTT
.	TRBV6-6	TRBJ2-4	.	CASSYSTENIQYF	TGTGCCAGCAGTTACTCGACAGAAAACATTCAGTACTTC
.	TRBV28	TRBJ2-1	.	CASRGAAGKQFF	TGTGCCAGCAGGGGGGCGGCGGGGAAGCAGTTCTTC
.	TRBV2	TRBJ2-7	TRBD2	CASILAGVGEQYF	TGTGCCAGCATACTAGCGGGAGTAGGGGAGCAGTACTTC
once	TRBV15	TRBJ1-2	.	CATSEVANYGYTF	TGTGCCACCAGCGAAGTAGCTAACTATGGCTACACCTTC
.	TRBV7-9	TRBJ2-1	TRBD2	CASSFGLAGVTFF	TGTGCCAGCAGCTTTGGACTAGCGGGAGTGACGTTCTTC
.	TRBV5-1	TRBJ1-4	.	CASSLVANEKLFF	TGCGCCAGCAGCTTGGTGGCTAATGAAAAACTGTTTTTT
.	TRBV29-1	TRBJ1-1	TRBD1	CSVAGQGGDGDTEAFF	TGCAGCGTCGCGGGACAGGGTGGAGATGGGGACACTGAAGCTTTCTTT
once	TRBV29-1	TRBJ2-1	.	CSVSEGYYNEQFF	TGCAGCGTTTCGGAGGGATACTACAATGAGCAGTTCTTC
once	TRBV28	TRBJ2-1	TRBD2	CASSLLFPSGRGDGYNEQFF	TGTGCCAGCAGTTTACTGTTCCCCAGCGGGAGAGGGGATGGCTACAATGAGCAGTTCTTC
.	TRBV15	TRBJ2-1	.	CATSRVGLAGNEQFF	TGTGCCACCAGCAGAGTGGGCCTGGCGGGCAATGAGCAGTTCTTC
once	TRBV7-6	TRBJ1-4	.	CASSSHSRTAATNEKLFF	TGTGCCAGCAGCTCCCATTCCAGGACAGCTGCAACTAATGAAAAACTGTTTTTT
once	TRBV9	TRBJ2-2	TRBD2	CASSPLGGSTGELFF	TGTGCCAGCAGCCCCCTGGGCGGGAGCACCGGGGAGCTGTTTTTT
.	TRBV5-1	TRBJ1-6	.	CASGEAENSPLHF	TGCGCCAGCGGCGAAGCAGAGAATTCACCCCTCCACTTT
.	TRBV10-3	TRBJ2-1	TRBD2	CAISVLAGVGYNEQFF	TGTGCCATCAGTGTATTAGCGGGAGTTGGGTACAATGAGCAGTTCTTC
.	TRBV5-4	TRBJ2-1	.	CASSLSTREEQFF	TGTGCCAGCAGCTTGTCGACTCGTGAGGAGCAGTTCTTC
.	TRBV5-5	TRBJ1-2	.	CASSLEQRYYTF	TGTGCCAGCAGCTTGGAACAGAGATACTACACCTTC
.	TRBV6-4	TRBJ1-2	.	CASSDFGGTGYTF	TGTGCCAGCAGTGATTTCGGGGGCACTGGCTACACCTTC
.	TRBV9	TRBJ2-2	.	CASSVGGTGELFF	TGTGCCAGCAGCGTAGGGGGCACCGGGGAGCTGTTTTTT
once	TRBV19	TRBJ1-5	TRBD1	CASRLRDRDRQPQHF	TGTGCCAGTAGACTCCGGGACAGGGACCGCCAGCCCCAGCATTTT
.	TRBV5-4	TRBJ2-5	.	CASSLREETQYF	TGTGCCAGCAGCTTGAGGGAAGAGACCCAGTACTTC